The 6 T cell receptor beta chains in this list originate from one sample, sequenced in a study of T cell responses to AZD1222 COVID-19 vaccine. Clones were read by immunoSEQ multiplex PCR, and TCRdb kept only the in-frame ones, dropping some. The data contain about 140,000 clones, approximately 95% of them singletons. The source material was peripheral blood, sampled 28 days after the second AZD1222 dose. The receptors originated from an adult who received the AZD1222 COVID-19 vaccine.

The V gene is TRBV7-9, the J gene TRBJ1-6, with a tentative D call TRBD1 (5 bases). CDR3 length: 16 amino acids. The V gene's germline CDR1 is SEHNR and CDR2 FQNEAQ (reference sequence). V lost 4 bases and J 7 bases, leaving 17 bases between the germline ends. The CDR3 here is CASSSRARGLNSPLHF. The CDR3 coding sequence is TGTGCCAGCAGCTCTAGAGCCCGGGGCCTAAATTCACCCCTCCACTTT.

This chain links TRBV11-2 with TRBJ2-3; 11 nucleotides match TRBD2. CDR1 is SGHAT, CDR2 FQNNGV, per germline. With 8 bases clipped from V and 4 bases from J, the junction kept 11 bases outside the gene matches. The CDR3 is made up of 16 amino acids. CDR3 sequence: CASSTLAGGLADTQYF. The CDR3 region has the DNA TGTGCCAGCTCCACTTTAGCGGGGGGGCTCGCAGATACGCAGTATTTT.

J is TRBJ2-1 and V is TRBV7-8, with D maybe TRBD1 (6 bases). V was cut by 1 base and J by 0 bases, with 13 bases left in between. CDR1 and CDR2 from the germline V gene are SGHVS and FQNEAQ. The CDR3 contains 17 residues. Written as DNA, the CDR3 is TGTGCCAGCAGCTTAGGTAGACAGGCCAGCTCCTACAATGAGCAGTTCTTC. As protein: CASSLGRQASSYNEQFF.

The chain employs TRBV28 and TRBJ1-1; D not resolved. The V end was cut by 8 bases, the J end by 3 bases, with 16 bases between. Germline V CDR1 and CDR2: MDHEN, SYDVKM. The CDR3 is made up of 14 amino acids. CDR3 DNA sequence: TGTGCCAGCCATACCGTTAGCGGGGACACTGAAGCTTTCTTT. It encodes CASHTVSGDTEAFF.

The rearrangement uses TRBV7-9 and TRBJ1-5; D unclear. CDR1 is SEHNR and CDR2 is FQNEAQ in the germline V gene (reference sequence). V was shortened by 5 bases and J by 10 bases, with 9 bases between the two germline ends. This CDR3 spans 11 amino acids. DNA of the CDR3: TGTGCCAGCAGCCAGGAGGGACCCCAGCATTTT. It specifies CASSQEGPQHF.

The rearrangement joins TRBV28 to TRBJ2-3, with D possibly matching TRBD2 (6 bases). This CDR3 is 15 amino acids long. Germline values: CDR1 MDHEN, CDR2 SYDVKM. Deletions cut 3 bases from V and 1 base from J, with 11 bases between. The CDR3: CASSLGGLRTDTQYF. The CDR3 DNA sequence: TGTGCCAGCAGTTTGGGGGGACTTCGCACAGATACGCAGTATTTT.